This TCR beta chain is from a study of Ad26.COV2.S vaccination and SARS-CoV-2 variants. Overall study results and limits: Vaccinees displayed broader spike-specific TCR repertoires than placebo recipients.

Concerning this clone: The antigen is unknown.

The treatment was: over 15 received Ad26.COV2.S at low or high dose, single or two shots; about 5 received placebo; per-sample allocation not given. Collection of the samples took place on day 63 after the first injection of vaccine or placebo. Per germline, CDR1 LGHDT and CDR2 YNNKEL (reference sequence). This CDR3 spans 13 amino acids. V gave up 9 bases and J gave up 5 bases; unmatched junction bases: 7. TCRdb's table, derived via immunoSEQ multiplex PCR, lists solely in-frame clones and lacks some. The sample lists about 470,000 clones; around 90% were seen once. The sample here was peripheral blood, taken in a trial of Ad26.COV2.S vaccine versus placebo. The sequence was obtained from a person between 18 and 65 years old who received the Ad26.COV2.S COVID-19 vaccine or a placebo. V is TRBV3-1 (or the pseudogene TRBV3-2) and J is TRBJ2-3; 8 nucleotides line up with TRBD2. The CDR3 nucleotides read TGTGCCAGTAGGCGGGAGGTGGGAGATACGCAGTATTTT. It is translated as CASRREVGDTQYF.